These T cell receptor beta chains were read from a single sample in a study of T cell responses to AZD1222 COVID-19 vaccine. Using immunoSEQ multiplex PCR, the repertoire was profiled, and TCRdb retains in-frame clones only, with some absent. The top ten clones hold approximately 24% of a sample with 92,000 or so clones, roughly 90% of them seen once. Here the sequenced sample was peripheral blood, taken on day 0 of AZD1222 vaccination. Every receptor here comes from an adult in good health. Each CDR3 is given with its conserved first and last residue. Fields, in order: V gene, D gene, clone size, J gene, CDR3 protein, CDR3 DNA. A D gene is named only where the DNA matches it firmly. Part of the rows lack a size; the others show once, few, many or a class for expanded clones.

>TRBV21-1|-|-|TRBJ2-5
CASSKALPGGRGQETQYF
TGTGCCAGCAGCAAAGCGCTTCCGGGGGGAAGAGGGCAAGAGACCCAGTACTTC
>TRBV10-3|TRBD2|-|TRBJ2-3
CAVASGTSTDTQYF
TGTGCCGTAGCTAGCGGGACCAGCACAGATACGCAGTATTTT
>TRBV24-1|-|-|TRBJ1-5
CATSDFAPKDPQHF
TGTGCCACCAGTGATTTTGCTCCCAAGGATCCCCAGCATTTT
>TRBV7-2|-|-|TRBJ1-6
CASSLPRNNSPLHF
TGTGCCAGCAGCTTACCCCGTAATAATTCACCCCTCCACTTT
>TRBV6-2/TRBV6-3|-|-|TRBJ2-3
CASSSDRRGDTQYF
TGTGCCAGCAGTTCGGACCGTCGGGGAGATACGCAGTATTTT
>TRBV25-1|-|-|TRBJ2-1
CASSEYRPGSYNEQFF
TGTGCCAGCAGTGAATATCGGCCAGGCTCCTACAATGAGCAGTTCTTC
>TRBV2|-|-|TRBJ1-4
CASSARLYNEKLFF
TGTGCCAGCAGTGCCCGGCTGTATAATGAAAAACTGTTTTTT
>TRBV6-5|-|-|TRBJ1-5
CASSRGRVSQPQHF
TGTGCCAGCAGTCGAGGACGGGTGTCACAGCCCCAGCATTTT
>TRBV3-1/TRBV3-2|TRBD1|-|TRBJ1-1
CASSYDRGAEAFF
TGTGCCAGCAGCTATGACAGGGGGGCTGAAGCTTTCTTT
>TRBV19|-|-|TRBJ1-3
CASSPEGSGNTIYF
TGTGCCAGTAGTCCGGAGGGCTCTGGAAACACCATATATTTT
>TRBV18|-|-|TRBJ2-5
CASSPQGFLETQYF
TGTGCCAGCTCACCGCAGGGATTCTTAGAGACCCAGTACTTC
>TRBV4-1|-|-|TRBJ2-7
CASSQGQDTGYEQYF
TGCGCCAGCAGCCAAGGCCAGGATACCGGCTACGAGCAGTACTTC
>TRBV18|-|-|TRBJ2-7
CASSRDSLSRSEQYF
TGTGCCAGCTCACGCGACAGCCTCTCCCGCAGCGAGCAGTACTTC
>TRBV5-1|TRBD2|-|TRBJ2-3
CASSLAGLAGARSTDTQYF
TGCGCCAGCAGCTTGGCCGGGCTAGCGGGAGCTAGAAGCACAGATACGCAGTATTTT
>TRBV5-4|-|few|TRBJ1-2
CASSLAGGNYGYTF
TGTGCCAGCAGCTTGGCGGGGGGTAACTATGGCTACACCTTC
>TRBV5-1|-|-|TRBJ1-1
CASSSSDMNTEAFF
TGCGCCAGCAGCTCCAGTGACATGAACACTGAAGCTTTCTTT
>TRBV7-2|-|-|TRBJ1-6
CASSLVLGLLSPLHF
TGTGCCAGCAGCTTAGTCCTGGGTCTGCTATCACCCCTCCACTTT
>TRBV19|-|-|TRBJ1-3
CASSIWMSSGNTIYF
TGTGCCAGTAGTATTTGGATGAGCTCTGGAAACACCATATATTTT
>TRBV7-2|-|-|TRBJ2-3
CASSPTGPADTQYF
TGTGCCAGCAGCCCTACAGGGCCCGCAGATACGCAGTATTTT
>TRBV7-3|-|-|TRBJ2-1
CASTRGFLGEQFF
TGTGCCAGCACCAGGGGATTTTTGGGTGAGCAGTTCTTC
>TRBV30|-|once|TRBJ2-5
CAWSLETETQYF
TGTGCCTGGAGTTTGGAGACGGAGACCCAGTACTTC
>TRBV2|TRBD2|-|TRBJ2-3
CASRFDRGGTDTQYF
TGTGCCAGCAGGTTCGATCGGGGGGGCACAGATACGCAGTATTTT
>TRBV24-1|-|-|TRBJ2-2
CATSDLGNANTGELFF
TGTGCCACCAGTGATTTGGGGAATGCGAACACCGGGGAGCTGTTTTTT
>TRBV7-2|-|once|TRBJ1-5
CASSLAQTPLGNQPQHF
TGTGCCAGCAGCTTAGCCCAGACCCCACTAGGCAATCAGCCCCAGCATTTT
>TRBV28|-|-|TRBJ1-6
CASSFGSRERNSPLHF
TGTGCCAGCAGTTTTGGGTCAAGGGAGCGGAATTCACCCCTCCACTTT
>TRBV5-4|-|-|TRBJ1-4
CASSSQFATNEKLFF
TGTGCCAGCAGCTCTCAGTTCGCAACTAATGAAAAACTGTTTTTT